This T cell receptor (beta chain) was recovered during a study of cytomegalovirus exposure and HLA in healthy donors. Study observations and caveats: Most TCRs appeared rarely, but some public TCRs recurred in many donors. From TCR beta sequences, most subjects' HLA-A and HLA-B alleles were reportedly predicted accurately. Clonal expansion was found to be greater in HLA-associated TCR beta chains than in equally common others in a later analysis.

Points on this clone: The antigen remains undetermined.

This PCR relied on a set of 60 Vbeta primers and 13 Jbeta primers. Repertoires were generated with immunoSEQ multiplex PCR, while TCRdb's copy carries only in-frame clones and drops some. The sample yields 150,000 to 200,000 clones, about 80% seen once. The CDR3 loop spans 19 amino acids. Looked up from germline, CDR1 is LGHNA and CDR2 is YNFKEQ. V was clipped by 0 bases and J by 6 bases; unmatched bases: 15. Input material: PBMCs. The TCR comes from a woman between 35 and 50 years old in good health and CMV-seronegative. The rearrangement uses TRBV4-2 and TRBJ2-3, with 10 bases fitting TRBD2. CDR3 DNA: TGTGCCAGCAGCCAAGATATCGGAGTCCTAGCGGGAGTGCGGGATACGCAGTATTTT. Amino acids: CASSQDIGVLAGVRDTQYF.